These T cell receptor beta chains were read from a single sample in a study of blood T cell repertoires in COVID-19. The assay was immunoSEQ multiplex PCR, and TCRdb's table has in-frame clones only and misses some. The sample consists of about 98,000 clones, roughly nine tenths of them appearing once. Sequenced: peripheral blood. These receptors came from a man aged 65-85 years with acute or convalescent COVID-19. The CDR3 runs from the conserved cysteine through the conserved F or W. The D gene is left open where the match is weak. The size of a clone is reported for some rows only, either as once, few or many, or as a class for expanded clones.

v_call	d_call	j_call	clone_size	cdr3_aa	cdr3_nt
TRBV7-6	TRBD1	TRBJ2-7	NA	CASSANLGQEYEQYF	TGTGCCAGCAGTGCTAACCTCGGACAGGAATACGAGCAGTACTTC
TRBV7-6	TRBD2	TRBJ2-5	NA	CASSLVQGGGETQYF	TGTGCCAGCAGCTTAGTCCAGGGCGGGGGAGAGACCCAGTACTTC
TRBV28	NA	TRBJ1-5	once	CASSFSRGLSNQPQHF	TGTGCCAGCAGTTTCAGTCGAGGCCTTAGCAATCAGCCCCAGCATTTT
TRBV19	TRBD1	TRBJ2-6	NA	CASTPGQRSGANVLTF	TGTGCCAGTACCCCGGGACAGCGCTCTGGGGCCAACGTCCTGACTTTC
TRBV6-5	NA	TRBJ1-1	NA	CASSYSRGSTEAFF	TGTGCCAGCAGTTACTCTCGGGGTTCCACTGAAGCTTTCTTT
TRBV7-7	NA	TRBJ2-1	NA	CASSLDTHNEQFF	TGTGCTAGCAGCTTGGACACGCACAATGAGCAGTTCTTC
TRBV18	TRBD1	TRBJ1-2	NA	CASSDRGRYGYTF	TGTGCCAGCTCAGACAGGGGACGTTATGGCTACACCTTC
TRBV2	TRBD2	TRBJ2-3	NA	CASSALASADTQYF	TGTGCCAGCAGTGCACTAGCGAGCGCAGATACGCAGTATTTT
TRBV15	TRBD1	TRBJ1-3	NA	CATSRGQGITSGNTIYF	TGTGCCACCAGCAGAGGACAGGGGATAACTTCTGGAAACACCATATATTTT
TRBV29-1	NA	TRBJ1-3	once	CSASKGGGVGNTIYF	TGCAGCGCATCAAAGGGAGGGGGAGTTGGAAACACCATATATTTT
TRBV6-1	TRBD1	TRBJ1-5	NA	CASSETGGNQPQHF	TGTGCCAGCAGTGAGACAGGGGGCAATCAGCCCCAGCATTTT
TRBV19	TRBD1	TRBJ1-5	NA	CASGQGTYQPQHF	TGTGCCAGTGGACAGGGAACCTATCAGCCCCAGCATTTT
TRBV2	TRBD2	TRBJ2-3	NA	CASSDTSGLTDTQYF	TGTGCCAGCAGTGATACTAGCGGCCTCACAGATACGCAGTATTTT
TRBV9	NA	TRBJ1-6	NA	CASSVGGGVESPLHF	TGTGCCAGCAGCGTAGGGGGAGGGGTCGAATCACCCCTCCACTTT
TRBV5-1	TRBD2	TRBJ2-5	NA	CASSLGGGRSETQYF	TGCGCCAGCAGCTTGGGCGGGGGACGGTCGGAGACCCAGTACTTC
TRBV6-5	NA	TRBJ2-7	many	CASSPRVDGGYEQYF	TGTGCCAGCAGTCCTCGGGTCGATGGCGGGTACGAGCAGTACTTC
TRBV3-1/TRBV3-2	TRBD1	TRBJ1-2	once	CASSPTGGSGYGYTF	TGTGCCAGCAGCCCGACAGGGGGATCCGGCTATGGCTACACCTTC
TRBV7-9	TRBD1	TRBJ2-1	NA	CASSSITGGSSYNEQFF	TGTGCCAGCAGCTCGATCACAGGGGGGTCCTCCTACAATGAGCAGTTCTTC
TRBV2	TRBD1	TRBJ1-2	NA	CASSGDRVQDSHGYTF	TGTGCCAGCAGTGGCGACAGGGTTCAGGATTCACATGGCTACACCTTC
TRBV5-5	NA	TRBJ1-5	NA	CASSLKPNQPQHF	TGTGCCAGCAGCTTGAAGCCCAATCAGCCCCAGCATTTT
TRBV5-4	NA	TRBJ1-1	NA	CASSSADRPPNTEAFF	TGTGCCAGCAGTTCGGCTGACAGGCCGCCGAACACTGAAGCTTTCTTT
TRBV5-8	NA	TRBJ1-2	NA	CASDARVGYGYTF	TGTGCCAGCGACGCCAGGGTGGGGTATGGCTACACCTTC